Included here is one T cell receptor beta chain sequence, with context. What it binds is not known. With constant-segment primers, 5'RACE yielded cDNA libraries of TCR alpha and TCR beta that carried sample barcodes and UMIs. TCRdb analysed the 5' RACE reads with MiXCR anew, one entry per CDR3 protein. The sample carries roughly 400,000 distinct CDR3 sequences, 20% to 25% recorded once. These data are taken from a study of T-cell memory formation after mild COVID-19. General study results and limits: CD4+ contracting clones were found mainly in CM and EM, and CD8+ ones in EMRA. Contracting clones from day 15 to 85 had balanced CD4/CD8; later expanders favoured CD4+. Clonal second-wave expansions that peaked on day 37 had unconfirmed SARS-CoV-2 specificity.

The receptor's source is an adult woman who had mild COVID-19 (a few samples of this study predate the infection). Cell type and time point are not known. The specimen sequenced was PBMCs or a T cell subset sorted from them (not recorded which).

This CDR3 is CASSGDRGPYEQYF. CDR3 bases: TGTGCCAGCAGTGGGGACAGGGGGCCTTACGAGCAGTACTTC. The chain uses TRBV2 and TRBJ2-7; 12 bases match TRBD1. Germline loops: CDR1 SNHLY, CDR2 FYNNEI. The CDR3 runs 14 residues. V lost 4 bases, J lost 4 bases, and 2 bases stayed unmatched.